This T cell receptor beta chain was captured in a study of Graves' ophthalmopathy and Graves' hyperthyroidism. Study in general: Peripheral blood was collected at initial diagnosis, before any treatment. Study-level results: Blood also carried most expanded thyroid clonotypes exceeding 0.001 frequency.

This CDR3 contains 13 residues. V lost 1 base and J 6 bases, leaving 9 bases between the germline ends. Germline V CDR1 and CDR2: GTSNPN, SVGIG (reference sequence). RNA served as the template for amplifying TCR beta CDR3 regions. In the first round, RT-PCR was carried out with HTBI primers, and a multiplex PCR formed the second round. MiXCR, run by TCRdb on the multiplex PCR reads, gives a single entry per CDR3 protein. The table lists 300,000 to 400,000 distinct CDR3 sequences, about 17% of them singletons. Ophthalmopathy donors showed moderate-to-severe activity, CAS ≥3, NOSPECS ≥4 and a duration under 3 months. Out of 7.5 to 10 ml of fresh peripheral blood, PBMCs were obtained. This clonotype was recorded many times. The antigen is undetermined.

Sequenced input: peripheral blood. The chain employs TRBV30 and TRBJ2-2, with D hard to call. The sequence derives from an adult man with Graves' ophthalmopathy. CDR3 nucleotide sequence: TGTGCCTGGAGTGGTCAAAGGGCCGGGGAGCTGTTTTTT. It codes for CAWSGQRAGELFF.